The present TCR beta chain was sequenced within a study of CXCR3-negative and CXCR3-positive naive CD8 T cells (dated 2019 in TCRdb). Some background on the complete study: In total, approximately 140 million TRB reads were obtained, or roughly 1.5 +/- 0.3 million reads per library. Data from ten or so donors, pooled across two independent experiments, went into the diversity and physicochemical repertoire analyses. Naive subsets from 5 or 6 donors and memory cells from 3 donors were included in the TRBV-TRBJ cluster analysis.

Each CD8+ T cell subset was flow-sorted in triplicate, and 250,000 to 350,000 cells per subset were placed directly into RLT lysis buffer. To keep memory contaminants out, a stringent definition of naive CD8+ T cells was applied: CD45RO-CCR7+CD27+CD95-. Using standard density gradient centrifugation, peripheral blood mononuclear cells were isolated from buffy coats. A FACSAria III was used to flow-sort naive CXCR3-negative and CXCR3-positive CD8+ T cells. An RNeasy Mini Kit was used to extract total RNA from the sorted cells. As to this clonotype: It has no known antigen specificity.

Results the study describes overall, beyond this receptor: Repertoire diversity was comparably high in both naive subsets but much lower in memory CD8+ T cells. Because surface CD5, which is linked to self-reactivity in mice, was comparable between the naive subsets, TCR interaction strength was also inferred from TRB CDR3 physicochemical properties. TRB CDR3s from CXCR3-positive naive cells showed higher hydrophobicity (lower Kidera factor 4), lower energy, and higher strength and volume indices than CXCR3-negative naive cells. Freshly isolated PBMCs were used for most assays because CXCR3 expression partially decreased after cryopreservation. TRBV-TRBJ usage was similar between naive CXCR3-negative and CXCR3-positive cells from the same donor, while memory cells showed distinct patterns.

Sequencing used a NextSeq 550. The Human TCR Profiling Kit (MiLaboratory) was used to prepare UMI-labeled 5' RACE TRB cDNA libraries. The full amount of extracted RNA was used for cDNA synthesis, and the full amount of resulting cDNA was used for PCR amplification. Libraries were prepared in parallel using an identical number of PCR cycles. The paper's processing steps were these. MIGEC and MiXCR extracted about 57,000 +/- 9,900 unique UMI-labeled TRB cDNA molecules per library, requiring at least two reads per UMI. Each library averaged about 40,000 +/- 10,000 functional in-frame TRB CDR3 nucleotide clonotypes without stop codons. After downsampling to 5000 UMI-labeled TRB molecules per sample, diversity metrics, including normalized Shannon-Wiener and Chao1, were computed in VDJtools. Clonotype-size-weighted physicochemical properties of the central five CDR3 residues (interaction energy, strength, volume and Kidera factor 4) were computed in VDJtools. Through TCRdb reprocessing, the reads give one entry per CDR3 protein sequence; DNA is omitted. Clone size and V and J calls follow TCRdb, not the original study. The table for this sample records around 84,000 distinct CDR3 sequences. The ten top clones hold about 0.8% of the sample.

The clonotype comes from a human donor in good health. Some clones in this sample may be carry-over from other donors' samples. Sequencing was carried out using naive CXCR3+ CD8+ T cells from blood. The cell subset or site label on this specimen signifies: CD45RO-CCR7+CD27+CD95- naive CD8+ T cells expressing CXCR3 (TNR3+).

The CDR3 protein: CASSQGEYNEQFF. The chain is made from TRBV3-2 and TRBJ2-1. TRBV3-2 is a recognized pseudogene. The CDR3 measures 13 amino acids from cysteine to phenylalanine. No coding sequence is recorded.